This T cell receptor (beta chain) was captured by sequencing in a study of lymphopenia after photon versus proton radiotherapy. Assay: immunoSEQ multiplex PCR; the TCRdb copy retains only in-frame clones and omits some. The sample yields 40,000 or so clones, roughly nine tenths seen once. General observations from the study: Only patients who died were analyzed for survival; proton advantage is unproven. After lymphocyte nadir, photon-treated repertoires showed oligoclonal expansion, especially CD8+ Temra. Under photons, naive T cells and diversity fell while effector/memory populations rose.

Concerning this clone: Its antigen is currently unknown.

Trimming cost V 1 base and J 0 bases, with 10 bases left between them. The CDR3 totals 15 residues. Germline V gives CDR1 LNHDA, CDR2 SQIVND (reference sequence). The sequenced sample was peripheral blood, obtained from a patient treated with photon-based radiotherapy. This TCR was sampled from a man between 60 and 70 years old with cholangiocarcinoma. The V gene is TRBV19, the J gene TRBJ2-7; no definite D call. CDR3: CASSIAGSYSYEQYF. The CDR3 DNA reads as TGTGCCAGTAGTATAGCAGGCTCCTACTCCTACGAGCAGTACTTC.